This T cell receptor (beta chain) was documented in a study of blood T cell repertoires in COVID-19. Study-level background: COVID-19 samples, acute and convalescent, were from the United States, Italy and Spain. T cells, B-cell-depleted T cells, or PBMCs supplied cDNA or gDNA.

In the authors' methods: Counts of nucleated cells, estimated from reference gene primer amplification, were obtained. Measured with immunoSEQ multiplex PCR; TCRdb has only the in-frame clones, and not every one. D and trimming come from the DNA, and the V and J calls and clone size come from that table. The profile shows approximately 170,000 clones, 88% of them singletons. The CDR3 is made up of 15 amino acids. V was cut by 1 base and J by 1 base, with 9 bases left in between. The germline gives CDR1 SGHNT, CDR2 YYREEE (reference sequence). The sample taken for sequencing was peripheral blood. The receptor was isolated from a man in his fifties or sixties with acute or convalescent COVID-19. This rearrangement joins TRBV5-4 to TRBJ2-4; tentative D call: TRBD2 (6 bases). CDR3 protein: CASSLPGEAKNIQYF. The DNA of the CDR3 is TGTGCCAGCAGCTTGCCGGGGGAGGCCAAAAACATTCAGTACTTC. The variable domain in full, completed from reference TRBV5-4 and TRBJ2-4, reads ETGVTQSPTHLIKTRGQQVTLRCSSQSGHNTVSWYQQALGQGPQFIFQYYREEENGRGNFPPRFSGLQFPNYSSELNVNALELDDSALYLCASSLPGEAKNIQYFGAGTRLSVL.